This is a list of T cell receptor beta chains from one sample in a study of T cells after yellow fever vaccination. TCRdb ran MiXCR on the 5' RACE reads and lists one entry per CDR3 protein. This table holds a few hundred thousand distinct CDR3 sequences, 8.5% to 10% found once. Sequenced material: CD4+ T cells sorted from PBMCs, taken 5 days after the yellow fever booster vaccination. All receptors come from a man in his late teens or twenties who received the YFV17D yellow fever vaccine. Each CDR3 is given with its conserved first and last residue. The order of the fields is clone size, V gene, D gene, J gene, CDR3 protein, CDR3 DNA. A D gene is named only where the DNA matches it firmly. Where a row states a size, it is once, few, many or the class of an expanded clone; other rows omit it.

abundance: many; v_gene: TRBV20-1; d_gene: .; j_gene: TRBJ2-1; CDR3aa: CSASLSSYNEQFF; CDR3nt: TGCAGTGCTAGTTTGTCCTCCTACAATGAGCAGTTCTTC
abundance: many; v_gene: TRBV12-3/TRBV12-4; d_gene: .; j_gene: TRBJ1-4; CDR3aa: CASSFVGMAEKLFF; CDR3nt: TGTGCCAGCAGTTTTGTGGGGATGGCTGAAAAACTGTTTTTT
abundance: few; v_gene: TRBV14; d_gene: .; j_gene: TRBJ1-5; CDR3aa: CASSQGVAYSNQPQHF; CDR3nt: TGTGCCAGCAGCCAAGGGGTTGCTTATAGCAATCAGCCCCAGCATTTT
abundance: .; v_gene: TRBV12-3/TRBV12-4; d_gene: .; j_gene: TRBJ1-4; CDR3aa: CASSVAGTTREKLFF; CDR3nt: TGTGCCAGCAGTGTCGCCGGGACGACCAGGGAAAAACTGTTTTTT
abundance: few; v_gene: TRBV29-1; d_gene: TRBD1; j_gene: TRBJ1-3; CDR3aa: CSVEAGPQGDTIYF; CDR3nt: TGCAGCGTTGAGGCAGGGCCCCAGGGGGACACCATATATTTT
abundance: few; v_gene: TRBV9; d_gene: TRBD1; j_gene: TRBJ1-1; CDR3aa: CASSVGGTGQTEAFF; CDR3nt: TGTGCCAGCAGCGTAGGTGGGACAGGGCAAACTGAAGCTTTCTTT
abundance: few; v_gene: TRBV5-1; d_gene: .; j_gene: TRBJ1-1; CDR3aa: CASSSGTAALRGAEAFF; CDR3nt: TGCGCCAGCAGCTCCGGGACTGCGGCTTTACGCGGGGCTGAAGCTTTCTTT
abundance: .; v_gene: TRBV7-3; d_gene: TRBD2; j_gene: TRBJ2-3; CDR3aa: CASSTRGGSRDTQYF; CDR3nt: TGTGCCAGCAGCACCCGGGGGGGAAGTAGAGATACGCAGTATTTT
abundance: few; v_gene: TRBV5-1; d_gene: TRBD1; j_gene: TRBJ1-1; CDR3aa: CASSLGRLQPAGTVNTEAFF; CDR3nt: TGCGCCAGCAGCTTGGGTCGGTTACAACCCGCAGGGACAGTGAACACTGAAGCTTTCTTT
abundance: .; v_gene: TRBV4-2; d_gene: TRBD1; j_gene: TRBJ1-2; CDR3aa: CASSQVPAGGRGYTF; CDR3nt: TGTGCCAGCAGCCAAGTGCCGGCAGGGGGCCGTGGCTACACCTTC
abundance: many; v_gene: TRBV29-1; d_gene: TRBD2; j_gene: TRBJ2-7; CDR3aa: CSARREGRSEQYF; CDR3nt: TGCAGCGCTAGGAGGGAGGGGAGGAGTGAGCAGTACTTC
abundance: .; v_gene: TRBV6-2/TRBV6-3; d_gene: .; j_gene: TRBJ2-1; CDR3aa: CASSQPTGPSSYNEQFF; CDR3nt: TGTGCCAGCAGTCAACCCACAGGACCAAGCTCCTACAATGAGCAGTTCTTC
abundance: many; v_gene: TRBV6-2/TRBV6-3; d_gene: TRBD2; j_gene: TRBJ2-1; CDR3aa: CASKFWLAANNEQFF; CDR3nt: TGTGCCAGCAAATTCTGGCTAGCGGCGAACAATGAGCAGTTCTTC
abundance: .; v_gene: TRBV6-5; d_gene: TRBD1; j_gene: TRBJ1-1; CDR3aa: CASRKLGQANEAFF; CDR3nt: TGTGCCAGCAGAAAGTTAGGACAGGCCAATGAAGCTTTCTTT
abundance: few; v_gene: TRBV12-3/TRBV12-4; d_gene: .; j_gene: TRBJ1-5; CDR3aa: CASSLTNQPQHF; CDR3nt: TGTGCCAGCAGCCTTACCAATCAGCCCCAGCATTTT
abundance: many; v_gene: TRBV5-1; d_gene: .; j_gene: TRBJ2-2; CDR3aa: CASRNLGGDYTGELFF; CDR3nt: TGCGCCAGCAGGAACTTGGGCGGGGACTACACCGGGGAGCTGTTTTTT
abundance: .; v_gene: TRBV15; d_gene: .; j_gene: TRBJ1-1; CDR3aa: CATSRDWTFAAFF; CDR3nt: TGTGCCACCAGCAGAGATTGGACATTCGCCGCTTTCTTT
abundance: .; v_gene: TRBV6-2/TRBV6-3; d_gene: .; j_gene: TRBJ1-2; CDR3aa: CASSYANTGRRDGYTF; CDR3nt: TGTGCCAGCAGTTACGCCAACACCGGGCGCAGGGATGGCTACACCTTC
abundance: .; v_gene: TRBV12-3/TRBV12-4; d_gene: .; j_gene: TRBJ1-4; CDR3aa: CASSLFRAQKLFF; CDR3nt: TGTGCCAGCAGTTTATTCAGGGCCCAAAAACTGTTTTTT
abundance: .; v_gene: TRBV5-4; d_gene: .; j_gene: TRBJ1-4; CDR3aa: CASSFEDEKLFF; CDR3nt: TGTGCCAGCAGCTTCGAAGATGAAAAACTGTTTTTT
abundance: few; v_gene: TRBV2; d_gene: .; j_gene: TRBJ1-4; CDR3aa: CASSEVGNTNEKLFF; CDR3nt: TGTGCCAGCAGTGAAGTAGGGAATACAAATGAAAAACTGTTTTTT
abundance: .; v_gene: TRBV29-1; d_gene: TRBD1; j_gene: TRBJ1-5; CDR3aa: CSVSTGTGNQPQHF; CDR3nt: TGCAGCGTTTCGACAGGGACCGGCAATCAGCCCCAGCATTTT
abundance: few; v_gene: TRBV24-1; d_gene: .; j_gene: TRBJ2-5; CDR3aa: CATSAGGHQETQYF; CDR3nt: TGTGCCACCAGTGCTGGCGGACACCAAGAGACCCAGTACTTC
abundance: many; v_gene: TRBV19; d_gene: .; j_gene: TRBJ2-3; CDR3aa: CASSLDNPDTQYF; CDR3nt: TGTGCCAGTAGCCTGGACAATCCAGATACGCAGTATTTT
abundance: few; v_gene: TRBV7-2; d_gene: .; j_gene: TRBJ1-4; CDR3aa: CASSLGGRDEKLFF; CDR3nt: TGTGCCAGCAGCTTAGGGGGCAGGGACGAAAAACTGTTTTTT
abundance: few; v_gene: TRBV4-2; d_gene: TRBD2; j_gene: TRBJ2-2; CDR3aa: CASNTETSETGELFF; CDR3nt: TGTGCCAGCAATACGGAGACTAGCGAAACCGGGGAGCTGTTTTTT
abundance: few; v_gene: TRBV5-1; d_gene: .; j_gene: TRBJ1-2; CDR3aa: CASSFYPRANYGYTF; CDR3nt: TGCGCCAGCAGCTTCTACCCTCGAGCTAACTATGGCTACACCTTC
abundance: .; v_gene: TRBV5-4; d_gene: .; j_gene: TRBJ1-1; CDR3aa: CACSSYNPTEAFF; CDR3nt: TGTGCCTGCAGCTCTTACAACCCCACTGAAGCTTTCTTT
abundance: .; v_gene: TRBV12-3/TRBV12-4; d_gene: .; j_gene: TRBJ1-5; CDR3aa: CASSPGHLGQPQHF; CDR3nt: TGTGCCAGCAGTCCGGGACATTTGGGTCAGCCCCAGCATTTT
abundance: .; v_gene: TRBV6-1; d_gene: .; j_gene: TRBJ2-1; CDR3aa: CASSNTNEQFF; CDR3nt: TGTGCCAGCAGTAACACTAATGAGCAGTTCTTC
abundance: few; v_gene: TRBV29-1; d_gene: .; j_gene: TRBJ1-1; CDR3aa: CSVTLSRTNTEAFF; CDR3nt: TGCAGCGTTACTCTCTCTCGGACGAACACTGAAGCTTTCTTT
abundance: few; v_gene: TRBV29-1; d_gene: .; j_gene: TRBJ2-5; CDR3aa: CSAVPRGGETQYF; CDR3nt: TGCAGCGCAGTCCCCAGGGGGGGAGAGACCCAGTACTTC
abundance: .; v_gene: TRBV29-1; d_gene: .; j_gene: TRBJ1-2; CDR3aa: CSVDWDTNYGYTF; CDR3nt: TGCAGCGTTGATTGGGACACAAACTATGGCTACACCTTC
abundance: .; v_gene: TRBV6-6; d_gene: TRBD2; j_gene: TRBJ2-7; CDR3aa: CASRLGLAGVYEQYF; CDR3nt: TGTGCCAGCAGATTGGGACTAGCGGGGGTCTACGAGCAGTACTTC
abundance: many; v_gene: TRBV4-2; d_gene: .; j_gene: TRBJ1-1; CDR3aa: CASSLTRVGYTEAFF; CDR3nt: TGTGCCAGCAGCCTGACCAGGGTGGGGTACACTGAAGCTTTCTTT
abundance: few; v_gene: TRBV12-3/TRBV12-4; d_gene: TRBD2; j_gene: TRBJ2-1; CDR3aa: CASSFGLAGPYNEQFF; CDR3nt: TGTGCCAGCAGTTTTGGGCTAGCGGGGCCCTACAATGAGCAGTTCTTC
abundance: many; v_gene: TRBV10-3; d_gene: TRBD1; j_gene: TRBJ1-1; CDR3aa: CAVGTGEATEAFF; CDR3nt: TGTGCCGTCGGGACAGGGGAGGCCACTGAAGCTTTCTTT
abundance: .; v_gene: TRBV7-9; d_gene: .; j_gene: TRBJ2-1; CDR3aa: CASSPNLGWDLLSHEQFF; CDR3nt: TGTGCCAGCAGCCCAAACCTGGGTTGGGACTTGCTGAGTCATGAGCAGTTCTTC
abundance: .; v_gene: TRBV20-1; d_gene: .; j_gene: TRBJ1-2; CDR3aa: CSARVSNGYTF; CDR3nt: TGCAGTGCTAGAGTTAGTAATGGCTACACCTTC
abundance: many; v_gene: TRBV10-1; d_gene: TRBD1; j_gene: TRBJ2-7; CDR3aa: CASSGAGTGVPEQYF; CDR3nt: TGCGCCAGCAGTGGAGCCGGGACAGGGGTACCCGAGCAGTACTTC
abundance: many; v_gene: TRBV7-2; d_gene: TRBD1; j_gene: TRBJ2-7; CDR3aa: CASSLAQRTGFEQYF; CDR3nt: TGTGCCAGCAGCTTAGCGCAGCGGACAGGGTTCGAGCAGTACTTC
abundance: .; v_gene: TRBV27; d_gene: .; j_gene: TRBJ2-3; CDR3aa: CATIVFGGQGTDTQYF; CDR3nt: TGTGCCACCATAGTTTTCGGGGGGCAAGGCACAGATACGCAGTATTTT
abundance: few; v_gene: TRBV9; d_gene: .; j_gene: TRBJ2-5; CDR3aa: CASRTALRTGRTQYF; CDR3nt: TGTGCCAGCAGAACCGCCTTAAGAACCGGGCGGACCCAGTACTTC
abundance: .; v_gene: TRBV6-2/TRBV6-3; d_gene: TRBD2; j_gene: TRBJ2-1; CDR3aa: CASSFSGGHYNEQFF; CDR3nt: TGTGCCAGCAGCTTTAGCGGGGGGCACTACAATGAGCAGTTCTTC
abundance: few; v_gene: TRBV12-3/TRBV12-4; d_gene: TRBD1; j_gene: TRBJ2-2; CDR3aa: CASRTTGGLPGELFF; CDR3nt: TGTGCCAGTCGAACGACAGGGGGCCTACCCGGGGAGCTGTTTTTT
abundance: .; v_gene: TRBV5-1; d_gene: TRBD1; j_gene: TRBJ2-7; CDR3aa: CASSLDRNRGAYEQYF; CDR3nt: TGCGCCAGCAGCTTGGACCGTAACAGGGGGGCCTACGAGCAGTACTTC
abundance: .; v_gene: TRBV7-3; d_gene: .; j_gene: TRBJ1-6; CDR3aa: CASSLTVSPLHF; CDR3nt: TGTGCCAGCAGCTTAACGGTCTCACCCCTCCACTTT
abundance: many; v_gene: TRBV7-6; d_gene: .; j_gene: TRBJ2-7; CDR3aa: CASSLAYSTLTTYEQYF; CDR3nt: TGTGCCAGCAGCTTAGCGTACTCGACACTCACAACCTACGAGCAGTACTTC
abundance: few; v_gene: TRBV27; d_gene: .; j_gene: TRBJ2-2; CDR3aa: CASRQDRLTGELFF; CDR3nt: TGTGCCAGCAGACAAGACAGGCTCACCGGGGAGCTGTTTTTT
abundance: .; v_gene: TRBV7-7; d_gene: TRBD1; j_gene: TRBJ2-7; CDR3aa: CASVNRGLVEEQYF; CDR3nt: TGTGCCAGCGTCAACAGGGGGCTGGTAGAGGAGCAGTACTTC
abundance: few; v_gene: TRBV5-1; d_gene: TRBD2; j_gene: TRBJ2-5; CDR3aa: CASALGASGGMYQETQYF; CDR3nt: TGCGCCAGCGCCCTCGGTGCTAGCGGGGGGATGTACCAAGAGACCCAGTACTTC
abundance: few; v_gene: TRBV5-5; d_gene: .; j_gene: TRBJ1-1; CDR3aa: CASSPQPLNTEAFF; CDR3nt: TGTGCCAGCAGCCCTCAGCCCTTGAACACTGAAGCTTTCTTT
abundance: many; v_gene: TRBV6-5; d_gene: .; j_gene: TRBJ2-1; CDR3aa: CASSYSRGNEQFF; CDR3nt: TGTGCCAGCAGTTATTCCCGCGGAAATGAGCAGTTCTTC
abundance: many; v_gene: TRBV5-8; d_gene: TRBD1; j_gene: TRBJ1-5; CDR3aa: CASNRDRGRSKPQHF; CDR3nt: TGTGCCAGCAATCGGGACAGGGGGCGTTCGAAGCCCCAGCATTTT
abundance: .; v_gene: TRBV4-1; d_gene: .; j_gene: TRBJ1-2; CDR3aa: CASSHPGAGERGYTF; CDR3nt: TGCGCCAGCAGCCACCCTGGAGCGGGGGAGAGGGGCTACACCTTC